This T cell receptor (beta chain) was sequenced for a study of cytomegalovirus exposure and HLA in healthy donors. In the study overall: Out of about 410 genotyped donors, about 80% belonged to the Caucasian-associated ancestry cluster.

On this clone itself: Its antigen is unidentified.

The germline V gene encodes CDR1 SGHRS and CDR2 YFSETQ. The CDR3 has 14 residues. V was clipped by 2 bases and J by 2 bases, with 7 bases between them. Overall study findings and caveats: In an earlier analysis, most TCR beta V segments were productive about 87% or about 30% of the time.

With 60 Vbeta and 13 Jbeta primers, the PCR was carried out. Profiled with immunoSEQ multiplex PCR; TCRdb holds only in-frame clones, not every one. The table shows roughly 70,000 clones, with about 80% occurring only once. The sample taken for sequencing was PBMCs. The J gene is TRBJ1-4, the V gene TRBV5-1; unclear D gene. The TCR was taken from a middle-aged man in good health and CMV-seronegative. CDR3 amino acids: CASSFGGTNEKLFF. The CDR3 DNA reads as TGCGCCAGCAGCTTCGGCGGGACTAATGAAAAACTGTTTTTT.